The 28 T cell receptor beta chains presented below share a single source sample, sequenced in a study of blood T cell repertoires in COVID-19. TCRdb's table, derived via immunoSEQ multiplex PCR, lists solely in-frame clones and lacks some. The top ten hold 7.9% of the sample, which has around 100,000 clones, 75% to 90% seen once. The specimen was peripheral blood. These receptors came from a man between 65 and 85 years old with acute or convalescent COVID-19.

The chain uses TRBV6-4 and TRBJ1-4; D not resolved. Trimming left V 0 bases short and J 0 bases short, with 5 bases between. The CDR3 is made up of 15 amino acids. Germline CDR1 reads MRHNA; CDR2 reads SNTAGT. The DNA of the CDR3 is TGTGCCAGCAGTGACTCGGGCTCAACTAATGAAAAACTGTTTTTT. It specifies CASSDSGSTNEKLFF.

This clone occurred a few times. The rearrangement uses TRBV15 and TRBJ2-3; 8 nucleotides agree with TRBD2. The trim removed 3 bases at V and 1 base at J, leaving 3 bases unmatched. Germline values: CDR1 LNHNV, CDR2 YYDKDF (reference sequence). This CDR3 contains 15 residues. Written as DNA, the CDR3 is TGTGCCACCAGCAGCTCGGGGGGGGGCACAGATACGCAGTATTTT. Its translation: CATSSSGGGTDTQYF.

With regard to this clone: This sample also contains other DNA sequences that code for the same CDR3. The chain couples TRBV5-1 to TRBJ2-5, with a weak D call TRBD2 (6 bases). Trimming pared 0 bases from V and 2 bases from J, leaving 8 bases between. CDR1 is SGHRS and CDR2 is YFSETQ in the germline V gene. CDR3 size: 14 residues. CDR3 amino acids: CASSLGRGQETQYF. The DNA for the CDR3 is TGCGCCAGCAGCTTGGGCCGGGGGCAAGAGACCCAGTACTTC.

The rearrangement joins TRBV7-7 to TRBJ2-5, with D unclear. V lost 3 bases and J lost 6, with 14 bases in between. This CDR3 contains 14 residues. Germline CDR1 SSHAT, CDR2 FNYEAQ (reference sequence). The CDR3 is CASSLALKEKTQYF. The CDR3 bases are TGTGCCAGCAGCTTGGCCCTGAAGGAGAAGACCCAGTACTTC.

V is TRBV14 and J is TRBJ2-7; 8 bases match TRBD1. The V segment lost 0 bases and the J segment 5 bases; nucleotides outside the gene matches: 6. The germline CDR1 and CDR2 sequences are SGHDN and FVKESK. The CDR3 totals 15 residues. CDR3 loop: CASSQDFTGGDEQYF. CDR3 DNA sequence: TGTGCCAGCAGCCAAGATTTTACAGGGGGAGACGAGCAGTACTTC. Complete variable domain (other parts from reference TRBV14 and TRBJ2-7): EAGVTQFPSHSVIEKGQTVTLRCDPISGHDNLYWYRRVMGKEIKFLLHFVKESKQDESGMPNNRFLAERTGGTYSTLKVQPAELEDSGVYFCASSQDFTGGDEQYFGPGTRLTVT.

This chain connects TRBV7-3 to TRBJ2-3, with a tentative D call TRBD1 (6 bases). The CDR3 has 15 residues. Per germline, CDR1 SGHTA and CDR2 FQGTGA. V shed 1 base and J shed 1 base, with 9 bases lying between them. CDR3 amino acids: CASSLSQGRTDTQYF. DNA of the CDR3: TGTGCCAGCAGCTTAAGTCAGGGGCGCACAGATACGCAGTATTTT.

This chain links TRBV28 with TRBJ1-2, with 7 bases matching TRBD1. Germline CDR1 reads MDHEN; CDR2 reads SYDVKM. V was clipped by 8 bases and J by 3 bases; unmatched bases: 6. The CDR3 spans 13 residues. This chain's CDR3 is CASGAGGHYGYTF. The CDR3 DNA sequence: TGTGCCAGCGGGGCAGGGGGTCACTATGGCTACACCTTC.

The V gene is TRBV5-1, the J gene TRBJ2-7; D may be TRBD2 (5 bases). Germline loops: CDR1 SGHRS, CDR2 YFSETQ. This CDR3 has 11 residues. Trimming removed 2 bases from V and 6 bases from J, with 6 bases in between. In nucleotides, the CDR3 is TGCGCCAGCAGCTTCGGGGTCGAGCAGTACTTC. Residues: CASSFGVEQYF.

The chain couples TRBV28 to TRBJ1-2; unclear D gene. Germline CDR1 reads MDHEN; CDR2 reads SYDVKM. The CDR3 is made up of 14 amino acids. V was trimmed by 3 bases and J by 4 bases, leaving 12 bases between them. The chain's CDR3 is CASSLQERSYGYTF. CDR3 DNA sequence: TGTGCCAGCAGTTTGCAGGAAAGAAGCTATGGCTACACCTTC.

The chain links TRBV28 to TRBJ1-2; 8 nucleotides line up with TRBD1. The V and J ends lost 5 bases and 8 bases, in that order; junction bases with no gene match: 7. The CDR3 sequence is 13 residues long. CDR1 is MDHEN, CDR2 SYDVKM, per germline. CDR3 sequence (DNA): TGTGCCAGCAGTAGGCAGGGGGCGCGGGGCTACACCTTC. Translating it yields CASSRQGARGYTF.

The J gene is TRBJ1-2, the V gene TRBV5-4; possible D gene TRBD1, 5 bases. CDR1 and CDR2 (germline): SGHNT, YYREEE (reference sequence). The CDR3 covers 13 residues. The V end was cut by 0 bases, the J end by 7 bases, with 10 bases between. The CDR3: CASSLAGKFGYTF. DNA of the CDR3: TGTGCCAGCAGCTTGGCAGGGAAGTTTGGCTACACCTTC. The whole variable domain, remainder taken from reference TRBV5-4 and TRBJ1-2, is ETGVTQSPTHLIKTRGQQVTLRCSSQSGHNTVSWYQQALGQGPQFIFQYYREEENGRGNFPPRFSGLQFPNYSSELNVNALELDDSALYLCASSLAGKFGYTFGSGTRLTVV.

The chain recombines TRBV18 with TRBJ2-3; 9 nucleotides agree with TRBD1. J gave up 10 bases and V 3 bases, and 14 bases lay outside the gene matches. This CDR3 is built from 16 residues. The germline V gene encodes CDR1 KGHSH and CDR2 LQKENI. In DNA, the CDR3 is TGTGCCAGCTCACCTCCACAAGGACAGGGGAATGGGGCGCAGTATTTT. It yields the protein CASSPPQGQGNGAQYF.

The rearrangement uses TRBV28 and TRBJ1-4, with 7 bases lining up with TRBD1. Germline CDR1 MDHEN, CDR2 SYDVKM. The CDR3 runs to 15 residues. This CDR3 is CAAPRGPGTNEKLFF. The CDR3 nucleotides are TGTGCTGCTCCAAGGGGGCCAGGGACTAATGAAAAACTGTTTTTT.

V usage is TRBV5-8 and J usage is TRBJ1-5, with 9 bases identical to TRBD1. Germline assignment: CDR1 SGHTS and CDR2 YDEGEE. The V gene end was trimmed by 6 bases and the J gene end by 6 bases; junction bases not matched to a gene: 4. The CDR3 has 13 amino acids. CDR3 residues: CASKDRGGQPQHF. The CDR3 DNA sequence: TGTGCCAGCAAGGACAGGGGCGGTCAGCCCCAGCATTTT.

This clone was seen a single time. V and J are TRBV24-1 and TRBJ1-5; D is unresolved. Between the trimmed V and J ends, which lost 4 bases and 5 bases, there was a span of 5 bases. CDR3 size: 12 residues. Germline-derived CDR1 and CDR2 are KGHDR and SFDVKD. The CDR3 sequence is CATSDPDQPQHF. CDR3 in DNA: TGTGCCACCAGTGACCCCGATCAGCCCCAGCATTTT.

This clone was counted between two and nine times. V gene TRBV10-3 combines with J gene TRBJ1-6, with D possibly matching TRBD1 (5 bases). Germline V CDR1 and CDR2: ENHRY, SYGVKD. The CDR3 sequence is 12 residues long. Trimming removed 4 bases at V and 16 bases at J, with 14 bases between. For the CDR3, the DNA is TGTGCCATCAGTGGGACACCCAATGATCTCCACTTT. It specifies CAISGTPNDLHF.

The V call is TRBV10-3, the J call TRBJ2-1; 8 bases line up with TRBD2. Trimming took 2 bases from V and 6 from J; bases not matched to a gene: 6. This CDR3 has 15 residues. CDR1 and CDR2 (germline): ENHRY, SYGVKD. CDR3 residues: CAISELGLASNEQFF. The CDR3 DNA reads TGTGCCATCAGTGAGCTCGGACTAGCATCCAATGAGCAGTTCTTC.

The J gene is TRBJ1-3, the V gene TRBV2; unclear D gene. V shed 8 bases and J shed 0 bases, with 17 bases lying between them. The CDR3 spans 16 residues. The germline CDR1 and CDR2 sequences are SNHLY and FYNNEI. DNA for the CDR3: TGTGCCAGCTGGACTTCATTCCGAGACTCTGGAAACACCATATATTTT. Protein product: CASWTSFRDSGNTIYF.

This clone was found once. This chain joins TRBV4-1 and TRBJ1-4; D uncertain. The V gene lost 0 bases and the J gene lost 3 bases, with 8 bases spanning the gap. The CDR3 is 15 residues long. Germline CDR1 reads MGHRA; CDR2 reads YSYEKL. DNA of the CDR3: TGCGCCAGCAGCCAAGACGGAGTTGCTAATGAAAAACTGTTTTTT. It encodes CASSQDGVANEKLFF.

V and J are TRBV2 and TRBJ1-1; TRBD1 matches 9 bases. With 6 bases clipped from V and 7 bases from J, the junction kept 6 bases outside the gene matches. The germline gives CDR1 SNHLY, CDR2 FYNNEI. The length of the CDR3 is 13 residues. CDR3 in DNA: TGTGCCAGCAGGCGACAGGGGGACCTTGAAGCTTTCTTT. Translating gives CASRRQGDLEAFF.

This clone was counted once. The rearrangement links TRBV28 to TRBJ2-2, with TRBD2 matching 9 bases. This CDR3 is built from 17 residues. Germline V gene lookup returns CDR1 MDHEN and CDR2 SYDVKM. V was pared by 5 bases and J by 6 bases, with 13 bases of the junction left unmatched. CDR3 bases: TGTGCCAGCAGTCGCTCGAATGGCGGGGGGGCTGCCGGGGAGCTGTTTTTT. Translation: CASSRSNGGGAAGELFF.

The rearrangement uses TRBV6-5 and TRBJ2-3; 7 bases map to TRBD2. Germline CDR1 and CDR2: MNHEY and SVGAGI. V was pared by 0 bases and J by 1 base, with 1 base of the junction left unmatched. The CDR3 is 15 residues long. CDR3 in amino acids: CASSYSGGGTDTQYF. In DNA, the CDR3 is TGTGCCAGCAGTTACTCGGGGGGGGGCACAGATACGCAGTATTTT.

The chain links TRBV10-2 to TRBJ2-2; the D is unclear. From germline, CDR1 is WSHSY and CDR2 SAAADI. The CDR3 is made up of 14 amino acids. V was trimmed by 8 bases and J by 0 bases, leaving 10 bases between them. The DNA of the CDR3 is TGCGCCAGCCAGTACAATACGAACACCGGGGAGCTGTTTTTT. Translation gives CASQYNTNTGELFF.

This rearrangement joins TRBV10-1 to TRBJ1-1; a possible D gene is TRBD1 (6 bases). Germline-derived CDR1 and CDR2 are WNHNN and SYGVQD (reference sequence). This CDR3 is built from 13 residues. The V and J ends lost 5 bases and 6 bases respectively, with 13 bases between them. CDR3: CASSLPDSPEAFF. DNA of the CDR3: TGCGCCAGCAGTCTCCCGGACAGCCCTGAAGCTTTCTTT.

The CDR3 here is CAWRMSIGELFF. CDR3 nucleotide sequence: TGTGCCTGGAGAATGAGTATCGGGGAGCTGTTTTTT. The chain couples TRBV30 to TRBJ2-2; D uncertain. The V end lost 3 bases, the J end lost 7 bases, and 9 bases lay between the germline ends. This CDR3 spans 12 amino acids. Germline V lookup: CDR1 GTSNPN, CDR2 SVGIG (reference sequence).

This clone has a handful of counts. The chain has TRBV7-9 and TRBJ1-1; possibly TRBD1 for D (5 bases). V was trimmed by 1 base and J by 11 bases, leaving 14 bases between them. The germline V gene encodes CDR1 SEHNR and CDR2 FQNEAQ (reference sequence). This CDR3 is 13 amino acids long. CDR3 sequence reads: CASSLVQGWGAFF. CDR3 in DNA: TGTGCCAGCAGCTTAGTTCAGGGTTGGGGCGCTTTCTTT.

The chain links TRBV28 to TRBJ2-3; 8 bases are shared with TRBD2. Germline loops: CDR1 MDHEN, CDR2 SYDVKM. This CDR3 comprises 14 residues. Trimming at V came to 5 bases and at J to 3 bases, leaving 4 bases not matched to a gene. DNA for the CDR3: TGTGCCAGCAGTGGCTCGGGGGGGACAGATACGCAGTATTTT. Translation gives CASSGSGGTDTQYF. Together with reference TRBV28 and TRBJ2-3, the CDR3 gives the full variable domain: DVKVTQSSRYLVKRTGEKVFLECVQDMDHENMFWYRQDPGLGLRLIYFSYDVKMKEKGDIPEGYSVSREKKERFSLILESASTNQTSMYLCASSGSGGTDTQYFGPGTRLTVL.

The chain uses TRBV6-1 and TRBJ1-4; D is undetermined. V lost 2 bases and J 7 bases, leaving 8 bases between the germline ends. Germline assignment: CDR1 MNHNS and CDR2 SASEGT. This CDR3 is built from 13 residues. CDR3 sequence: CASSEFVGEKLFF. DNA for the CDR3: TGTGCCAGCAGTGAATTTGTCGGTGAAAAACTGTTTTTT.